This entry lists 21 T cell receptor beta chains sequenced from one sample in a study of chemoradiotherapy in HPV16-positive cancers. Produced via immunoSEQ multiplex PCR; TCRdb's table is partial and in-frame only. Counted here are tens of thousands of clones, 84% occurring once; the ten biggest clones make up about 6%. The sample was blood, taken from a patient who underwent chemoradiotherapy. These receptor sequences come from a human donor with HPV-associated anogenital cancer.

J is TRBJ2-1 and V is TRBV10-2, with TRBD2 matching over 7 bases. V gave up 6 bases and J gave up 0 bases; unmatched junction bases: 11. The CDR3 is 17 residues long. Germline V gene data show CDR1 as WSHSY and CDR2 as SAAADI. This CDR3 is CASSAELGGYSYNEQFF. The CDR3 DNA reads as TGCGCCAGCAGCGCCGAACTCGGGGGGTACTCCTACAATGAGCAGTTCTTC.

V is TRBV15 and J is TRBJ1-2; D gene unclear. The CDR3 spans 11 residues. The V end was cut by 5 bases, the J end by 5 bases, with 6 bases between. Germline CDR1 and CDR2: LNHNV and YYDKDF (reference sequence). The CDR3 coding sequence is TGTGCCACCAGCTCCGGATATGGCTACACCTTC. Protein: CATSSGYGYTF.

The CDR3 here is CAWSVPGQRGYGYTF. Written as DNA, the CDR3 is TGTGCCTGGAGTGTACCGGGACAAAGAGGGTATGGCTACACCTTC. The chain couples TRBV30 to TRBJ1-2; TRBD1 is a possible D gene (6 bases). V lost 0 bases and J lost 5, with 16 bases in between. Germline V gives CDR1 GTSNPN, CDR2 SVGIG (reference sequence). This CDR3 region has 15 residues.

This chain's CDR3 is CAQEGQGNYGYTF. The CDR3 DNA is TGTGCCCAGGAGGGACAGGGAAACTATGGCTACACCTTC. The V gene is TRBV30, the J gene TRBJ1-2, with TRBD1 matching over 9 bases. Looked up from germline, CDR1 is GTSNPN and CDR2 is SVGIG (reference sequence). V dropped 8 bases and J dropped 2; count of bases not matched to a gene: 6. This CDR3 is 13 amino acids long.

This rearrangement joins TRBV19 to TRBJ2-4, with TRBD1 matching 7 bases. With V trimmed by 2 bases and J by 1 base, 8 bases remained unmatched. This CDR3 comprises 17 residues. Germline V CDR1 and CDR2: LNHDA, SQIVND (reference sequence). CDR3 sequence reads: CASSINPRGRAKNIQYF. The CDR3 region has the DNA TGTGCCAGTAGTATAAACCCTAGGGGGCGGGCCAAAAACATTCAGTACTTC.

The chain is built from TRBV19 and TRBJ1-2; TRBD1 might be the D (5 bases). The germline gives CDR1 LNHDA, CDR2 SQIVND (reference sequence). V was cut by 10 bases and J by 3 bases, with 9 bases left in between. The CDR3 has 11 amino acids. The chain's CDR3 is CATRGYYGYTF. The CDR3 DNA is TGTGCCACACGGGGCTACTATGGCTACACCTTC.

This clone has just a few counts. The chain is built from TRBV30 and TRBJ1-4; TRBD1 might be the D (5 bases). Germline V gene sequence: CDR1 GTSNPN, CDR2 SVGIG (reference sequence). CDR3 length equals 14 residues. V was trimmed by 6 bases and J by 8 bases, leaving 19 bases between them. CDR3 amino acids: CACLPQGAGEKLFF. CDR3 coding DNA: TGTGCCTGCCTCCCTCAGGGAGCGGGGGAAAAACTGTTTTTT.

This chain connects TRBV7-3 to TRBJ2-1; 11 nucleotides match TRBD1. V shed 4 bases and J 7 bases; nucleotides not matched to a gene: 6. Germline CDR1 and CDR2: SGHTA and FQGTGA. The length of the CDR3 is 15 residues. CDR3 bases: TGTGCCAGCAGCTCCGCCGGGACAGGGGGTAATGAGCAGTTCTTC. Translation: CASSSAGTGGNEQFF.

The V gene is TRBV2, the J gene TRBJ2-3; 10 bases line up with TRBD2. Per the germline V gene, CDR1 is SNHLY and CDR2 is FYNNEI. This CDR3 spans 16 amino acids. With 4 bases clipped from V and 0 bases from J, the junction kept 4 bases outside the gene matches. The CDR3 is CASSGDSGGSTDTQYF. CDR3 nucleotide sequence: TGTGCCAGCAGTGGCGATAGCGGGGGGAGCACAGATACGCAGTATTTT.

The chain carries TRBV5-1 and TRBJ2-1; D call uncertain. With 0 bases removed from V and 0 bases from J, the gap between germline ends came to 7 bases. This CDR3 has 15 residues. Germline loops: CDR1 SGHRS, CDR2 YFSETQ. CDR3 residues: CASSLEPSSYNEQFF. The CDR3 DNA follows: TGCGCCAGCAGCTTGGAACCGAGCTCCTACAATGAGCAGTTCTTC. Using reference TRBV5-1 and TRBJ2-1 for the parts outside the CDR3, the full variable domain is KAGVTQTPRYLIKTRGQQVTLSCSPISGHRSVSWYQQTPGQGLQFLFEYFSETQRNKGNFPGRFSGRQFSNSRSEMNVSTLELGDSALYLCASSLEPSSYNEQFFGPGTRLTVL.

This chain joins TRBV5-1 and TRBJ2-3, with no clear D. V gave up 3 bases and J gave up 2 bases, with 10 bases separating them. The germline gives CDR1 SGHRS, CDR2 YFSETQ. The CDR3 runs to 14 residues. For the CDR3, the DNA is TGCGCCAGCAGCTCCGGAGAATCCACAGATACGCAGTATTTT. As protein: CASSSGESTDTQYF. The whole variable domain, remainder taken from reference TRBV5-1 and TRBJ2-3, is KAGVTQTPRYLIKTRGQQVTLSCSPISGHRSVSWYQQTPGQGLQFLFEYFSETQRNKGNFPGRFSGRQFSNSRSEMNVSTLELGDSALYLCASSSGESTDTQYFGPGTRLTVL.

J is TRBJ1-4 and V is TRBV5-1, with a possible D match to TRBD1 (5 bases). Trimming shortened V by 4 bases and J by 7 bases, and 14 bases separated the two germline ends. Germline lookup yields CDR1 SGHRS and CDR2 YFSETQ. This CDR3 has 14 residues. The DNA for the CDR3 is TGCGCCAGCAGCCCTCATGACAGATCTGAAAAACTGTTTTTT. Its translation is CASSPHDRSEKLFF.

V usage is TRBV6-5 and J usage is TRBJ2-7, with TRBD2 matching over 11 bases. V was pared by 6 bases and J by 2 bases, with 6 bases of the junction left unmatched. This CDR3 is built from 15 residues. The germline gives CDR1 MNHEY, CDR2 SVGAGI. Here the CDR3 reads CASSRGTSGAYEQYF. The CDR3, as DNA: TGTGCCAGCAGCCGCGGGACTAGCGGTGCCTACGAGCAGTACTTC.

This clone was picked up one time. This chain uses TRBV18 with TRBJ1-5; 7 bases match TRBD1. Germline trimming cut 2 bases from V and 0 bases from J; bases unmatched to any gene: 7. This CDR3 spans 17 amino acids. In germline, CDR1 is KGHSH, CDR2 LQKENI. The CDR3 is CASSPTPGQYSNQPQHF. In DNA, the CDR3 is TGTGCCAGCTCACCAACGCCGGGACAGTATAGCAATCAGCCCCAGCATTTT. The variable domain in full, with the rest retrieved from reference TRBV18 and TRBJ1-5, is NAGVMQNPRHLVRRRGQEARLRCSPMKGHSHVYWYRQLPEEGLKFMVYLQKENIIDESGMPKERFSAEFPKEGPSILRIQQVVRGDSAAYFCASSPTPGQYSNQPQHFGDGTRLSIL.

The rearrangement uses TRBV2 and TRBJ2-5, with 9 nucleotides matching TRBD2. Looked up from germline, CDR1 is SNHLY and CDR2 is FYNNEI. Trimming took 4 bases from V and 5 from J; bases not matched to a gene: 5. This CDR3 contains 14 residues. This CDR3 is CASSALAGRETQYF. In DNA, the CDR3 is TGTGCCAGCAGTGCCCTAGCGGGGCGGGAGACCCAGTACTTC.

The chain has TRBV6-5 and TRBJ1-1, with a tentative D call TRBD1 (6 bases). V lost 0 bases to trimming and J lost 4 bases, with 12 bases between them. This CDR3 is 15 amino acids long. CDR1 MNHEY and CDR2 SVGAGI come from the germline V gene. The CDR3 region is CASSYSREGGTEAFF. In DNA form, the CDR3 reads TGTGCCAGCAGTTACTCAAGGGAGGGGGGCACTGAAGCTTTCTTT.

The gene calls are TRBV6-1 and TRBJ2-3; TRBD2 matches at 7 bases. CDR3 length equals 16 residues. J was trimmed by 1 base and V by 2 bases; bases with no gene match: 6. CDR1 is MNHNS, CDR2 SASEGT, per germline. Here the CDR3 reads CASSESRGLRTDTQYF. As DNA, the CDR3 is TGTGCCAGCAGTGAAAGTAGGGGACTACGCACAGATACGCAGTATTTT.

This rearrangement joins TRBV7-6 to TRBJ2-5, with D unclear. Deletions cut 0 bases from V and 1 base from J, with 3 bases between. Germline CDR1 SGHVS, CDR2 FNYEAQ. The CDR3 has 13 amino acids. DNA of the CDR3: TGTGCCAGCAGCTTAGCGCGCCAAGAGACCCAGTACTTC. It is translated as CASSLARQETQYF.

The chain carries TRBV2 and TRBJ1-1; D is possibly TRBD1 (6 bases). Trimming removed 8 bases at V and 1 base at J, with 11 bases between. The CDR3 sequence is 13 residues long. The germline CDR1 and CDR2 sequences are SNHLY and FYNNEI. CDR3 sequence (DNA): TGTGCCAGCTCGGGACACCCGAACACTGAAGCTTTCTTT. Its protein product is CASSGHPNTEAFF.

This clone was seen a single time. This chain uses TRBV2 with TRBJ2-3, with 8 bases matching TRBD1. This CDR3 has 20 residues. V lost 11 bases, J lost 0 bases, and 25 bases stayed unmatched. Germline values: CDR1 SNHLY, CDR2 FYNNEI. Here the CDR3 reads CALMKGNRGTPDTSTDTQYF. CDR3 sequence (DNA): TGTGCCCTAATGAAGGGGAACAGGGGGACGCCCGATACTAGCACAGATACGCAGTATTTT.

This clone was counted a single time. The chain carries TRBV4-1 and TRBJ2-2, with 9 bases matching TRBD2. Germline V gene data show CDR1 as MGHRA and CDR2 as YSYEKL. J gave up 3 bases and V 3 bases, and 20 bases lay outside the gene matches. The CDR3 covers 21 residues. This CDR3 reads CASSHRKAGGLRGGDTGELFF. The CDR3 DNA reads TGCGCCAGCAGCCACCGAAAAGCGGGGGGATTAAGGGGGGGTGACACCGGGGAGCTGTTTTTT.